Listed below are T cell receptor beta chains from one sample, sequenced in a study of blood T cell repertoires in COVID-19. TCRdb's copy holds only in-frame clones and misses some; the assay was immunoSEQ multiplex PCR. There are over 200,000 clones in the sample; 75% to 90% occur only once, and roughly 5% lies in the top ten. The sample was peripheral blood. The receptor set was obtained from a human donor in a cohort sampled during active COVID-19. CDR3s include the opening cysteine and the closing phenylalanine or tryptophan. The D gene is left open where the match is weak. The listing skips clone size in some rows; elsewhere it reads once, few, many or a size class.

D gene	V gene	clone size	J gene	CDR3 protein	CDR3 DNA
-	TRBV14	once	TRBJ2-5	CASSRRGAAQETQYF	TGTGCCAGCAGCCGACGGGGGGCGGCTCAAGAGACCCAGTACTTC
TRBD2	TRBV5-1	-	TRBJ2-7	CASSLGSGNANSYEQYF	TGCGCCAGCAGCTTGGGTAGCGGGAACGCCAACTCATACGAGCAGTACTTC
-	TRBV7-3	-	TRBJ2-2	CASEEHFTGELFF	TGTGCCAGCGAGGAGCATTTCACCGGGGAGCTGTTTTTT
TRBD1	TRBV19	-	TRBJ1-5	CASSILAGQGWSNQPQHF	TGTGCCAGTAGTATCCTTGCGGGACAGGGTTGGAGCAATCAGCCCCAGCATTTT
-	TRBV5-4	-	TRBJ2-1	CASSRTSGGRNEQFF	TGTGCCAGCAGCCGAACTTCCGGTGGTCGCAATGAGCAGTTCTTC
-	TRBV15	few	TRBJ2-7	CATSSSHSSYEQYF	TGTGCCACCAGCAGTAGTCACAGCTCCTACGAGCAGTACTTC
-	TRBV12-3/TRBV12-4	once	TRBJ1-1	CASSFRRDTEAFF	TGTGCCAGCAGTTTCCGCCGAGACACTGAAGCTTTCTTT
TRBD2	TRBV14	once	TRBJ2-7	CASSQPTSGRPSYEQYF	TGTGCCAGCAGCCAACCTACTAGCGGGAGGCCCTCCTACGAGCAGTACTTC
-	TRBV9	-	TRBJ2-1	CASSHSPRHEQFF	TGTGCCAGCAGCCACAGTCCCCGGCATGAGCAGTTCTTC
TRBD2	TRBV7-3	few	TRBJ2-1	CASSVSGSTLNEQFF	TGTGCCAGCAGCGTAAGCGGGAGTACTCTCAATGAGCAGTTCTTC
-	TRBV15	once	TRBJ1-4	CATSKDRWIEKLFF	TGTGCCACCAGCAAAGACAGGTGGATTGAAAAACTGTTTTTT
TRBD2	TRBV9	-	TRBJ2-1	CASRAASGRTYNEQFF	TGTGCCAGCAGGGCCGCTAGCGGGAGGACCTACAATGAGCAGTTCTTC
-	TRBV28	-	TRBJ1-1	CASKWQGSGRGAEAFF	TGTGCCAGCAAATGGCAGGGGAGTGGTCGGGGCGCTGAAGCTTTCTTT
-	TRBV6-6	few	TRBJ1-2	CASSPDSYGYTF	TGTGCCAGCAGTCCAGACAGCTATGGCTACACCTTC
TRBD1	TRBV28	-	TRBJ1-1	CASSSHRQGQTEAFF	TGTGCCAGCAGTTCCCACCGACAGGGGCAGACTGAAGCTTTCTTT
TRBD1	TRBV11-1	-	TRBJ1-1	CASSLGGQRNTEAFF	TGTGCCAGCAGCTTAGGGGGACAGAGGAACACTGAAGCTTTCTTT
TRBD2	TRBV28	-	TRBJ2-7	CASSFGSGRPKGPEQYF	TGTGCCAGCAGTTTCGGTAGCGGGAGGCCCAAAGGCCCCGAGCAGTACTTC
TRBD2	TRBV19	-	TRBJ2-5	CASTYPSRTSGRGYQETQYF	TGTGCCAGTACCTATCCGAGTCGGACTAGCGGGAGGGGGTACCAAGAGACCCAGTACTTC
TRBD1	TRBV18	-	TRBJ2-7	CASSPPPGGVYEQYF	TGTGCCAGCTCACCACCCCCAGGGGGCGTATACGAGCAGTACTTC
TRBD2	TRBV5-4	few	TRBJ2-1	CASSRTSGSTVLFF	TGTGCCAGCAGCCGGACTAGCGGGAGCACGGTCCTGTTCTTC
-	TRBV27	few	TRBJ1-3	CASSQGLGSGNTIYF	TGTGCCAGCAGTCAGGGGTTAGGTTCTGGAAACACCATATATTTT
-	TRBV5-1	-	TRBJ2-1	CASSLQGYNEQFF	TGCGCCAGCAGCTTGCAGGGATACAATGAGCAGTTCTTC
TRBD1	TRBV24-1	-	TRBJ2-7	CATSDPGTGKTHEQYF	TGTGCCACCAGTGATCCGGGGACAGGTAAAACCCACGAGCAGTACTTC
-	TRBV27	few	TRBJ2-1	CASSLTGAHEQFF	TGTGCCAGCAGTTTAACGGGAGCCCATGAGCAGTTCTTC
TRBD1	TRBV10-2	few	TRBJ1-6	CASEQGAYSPLHF	TGCGCCAGCGAACAGGGGGCTTATTCACCCCTCCACTTT
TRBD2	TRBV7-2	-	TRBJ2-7	CASSLVSGPSGNYEQYF	TGTGCCAGCAGCTTAGTAAGTGGGCCTAGCGGAAACTACGAGCAGTACTTC
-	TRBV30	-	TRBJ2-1	CAWTQGVSYNEQFF	TGTGCCTGGACCCAAGGGGTCTCCTACAATGAGCAGTTCTTC
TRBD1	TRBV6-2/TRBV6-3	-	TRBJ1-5	CASSPTGGRSNQPQHF	TGTGCCAGCAGCCCAACAGGGGGAAGAAGCAATCAGCCCCAGCATTTT
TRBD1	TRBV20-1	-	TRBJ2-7	CSASYRGPSYEQYF	TGCAGTGCTAGTTACAGGGGCCCCTCCTACGAGCAGTACTTC
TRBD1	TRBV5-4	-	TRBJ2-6	CASSWGQGAIGANVLTF	TGTGCCAGCAGCTGGGGACAGGGGGCAATCGGGGCCAACGTCCTGACTTTC
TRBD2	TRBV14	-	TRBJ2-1	CASSQDWVAGRSSYNEQFF	TGTGCCAGCAGCCAAGATTGGGTAGCGGGGAGGAGCTCCTACAATGAGCAGTTCTTC
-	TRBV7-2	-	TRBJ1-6	CASSYTGPSPLHF	TGTGCCAGCAGCTACACAGGGCCCTCACCCCTCCACTTT
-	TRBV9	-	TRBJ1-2	CASNEGPSGGLYGYTF	TGTGCCAGCAACGAAGGTCCCTCCGGGGGACTCTATGGCTACACCTTC
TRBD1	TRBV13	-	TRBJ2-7	CASSAGTGAYEQYF	TGTGCCAGCAGCGCTGGGACAGGGGCCTACGAGCAGTACTTC
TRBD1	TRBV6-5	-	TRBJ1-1	CASGDPRGYPEAFF	TGTGCCAGCGGAGACCCCAGGGGGTACCCTGAAGCTTTCTTT
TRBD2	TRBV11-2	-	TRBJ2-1	CASWGGRLYNEQFF	TGTGCCAGCTGGGGGGGAAGACTGTACAATGAGCAGTTCTTC
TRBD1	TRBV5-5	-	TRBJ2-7	CASSLFQGAYEQYF	TGTGCCAGCAGCTTGTTCCAGGGGGCCTACGAGCAGTACTTC
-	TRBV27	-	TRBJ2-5	CASSFRVSRGQETQYF	TGTGCCAGCAGTTTTCGGGTCTCGAGGGGGCAAGAGACCCAGTACTTC
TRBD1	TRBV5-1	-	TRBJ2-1	CASSYAGTGGMNEQFF	TGCGCCAGCAGTTACGCCGGGACAGGGGGGATGAATGAGCAGTTCTTC
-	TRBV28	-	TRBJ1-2	CASSFLQAPTSGYTF	TGTGCCAGCAGTTTTTTGCAGGCCCCCACTTCTGGCTACACCTTC
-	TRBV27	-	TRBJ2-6	CASSLSPGTGANVLTF	TGTGCCAGCAGTTTATCCCCGGGAACTGGGGCCAACGTCCTGACTTTC
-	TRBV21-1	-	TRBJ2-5	CASSEQQGRETQYF	TGTGCCAGCAGCGAGCAACAGGGGCGAGAGACCCAGTACTTC
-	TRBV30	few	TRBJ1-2	CAWGPGLGGGYTF	TGTGCCTGGGGCCCGGGACTGGGCGGCGGCTACACCTTC
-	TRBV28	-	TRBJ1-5	CASTLFSTGKPNQPQHF	TGTGCCAGCACCCTATTTAGTACAGGAAAACCTAATCAGCCCCAGCATTTT
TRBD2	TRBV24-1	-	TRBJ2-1	CATSVSGGPQNEQFF	TGTGCCACCAGTGTGTCGGGAGGGCCTCAGAATGAGCAGTTCTTC
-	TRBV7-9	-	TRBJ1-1	CASSFRGRRTEAFF	TGTGCCAGCAGCTTTCGGGGAAGAAGGACTGAAGCTTTCTTT
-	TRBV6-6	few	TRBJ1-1	CASSVGLGQNTEAFF	TGTGCCAGCAGTGTGGGGCTCGGGCAGAACACTGAAGCTTTCTTT
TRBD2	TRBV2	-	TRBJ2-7	CASKWGGSMYEQYF	TGTGCCAGCAAGTGGGGCGGGAGTATGTACGAGCAGTACTTC
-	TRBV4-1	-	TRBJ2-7	CASSLLGLGSSYEQYF	TGCGCCAGCAGCCTACTGGGCTTGGGGAGCTCCTACGAGCAGTACTTC
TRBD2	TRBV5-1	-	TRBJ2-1	CASSLFPRGSGYNEQFF	TGCGCCAGCAGCTTATTCCCCCGCGGGAGCGGCTACAATGAGCAGTTCTTC
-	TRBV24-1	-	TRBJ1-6	CATSVPLTGGNSPLHF	-
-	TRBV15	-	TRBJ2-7	CATSRDITGSFYEQYF	TGTGCCACCAGCAGAGATATTACGGGATCTTTCTACGAGCAGTACTTC
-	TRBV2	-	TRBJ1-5	CASSGNRFSNQPQHF	TGTGCCAGCAGTGGAAACAGGTTTAGCAATCAGCCCCAGCATTTT